This T cell receptor (beta chain) was captured by sequencing in a study of T cells after yellow fever vaccination. For the study at large: SMART-Seq v4 Ultra Low Input prepared libraries from low-cell fractions. Study-level points and caveats: Some clonotypes, a small share, were shared between CD4 and CD8 compartments. Weaker overall was a secondary response that nonetheless peaked faster, on day 5 versus 15.

In making TCR cDNA, 5'RACE template switching added a universal primer site and UMIs to it. TCRdb re-called the 5' RACE reads with MiXCR, one entry per CDR3 protein. The sample lists 600,000 to 750,000 distinct CDR3 sequences; about 12% were seen once. Worth noting for this clonotype: The antigen is undetermined.

This CDR3 region has 11 residues. The V and J ends lost 6 bases and 8 bases, in that order; junction bases with no gene match: 4. CDR1 and CDR2 (germline): DFQATT, SNEGSKA (reference sequence). The chain has TRBV20-1 and TRBJ2-4, with TRBD2 matching over 7 bases. This clonotype was obtained from a young man who received the YFV17D yellow fever vaccine. This specimen was PBMCs, taken on the day of the yellow fever booster vaccination. The CDR3: CSARGGDIQYF. The CDR3, as DNA: TGCAGTGCCCGGGGAGGGGACATTCAGTACTTC.